This entry lists 18 T cell receptor beta chains sequenced from one sample in a study of control samples from healthy donors and cancer patients. This table comes from immunoSEQ multiplex PCR, and its TCRdb copy is limited to in-frame clones, with some not included. The data hold roughly 160,000 clones, with around 94% observed a single time. Sequenced sample: PBMCs. These receptors were taken from a man between 60 and 75 years old with colorectal cancer.

The chain links TRBV19 to TRBJ2-5, with 8 bases that match TRBD1. The CDR3 has 17 residues. CDR1 and CDR2 from the germline V gene are LNHDA and SQIVND (reference sequence). Losses at the gene ends were 6 bases for V and 5 bases for J; bases not matched to a gene: 17. The CDR3 DNA reads TGTGCCAGTAGCCCCTTTCGGGGACAGGACATCCGGGAGACCCAGTACTTC. It specifies CASSPFRGQDIRETQYF. Together with reference TRBV19 and TRBJ2-5, the CDR3 gives the full variable domain: DGGITQSPKYLFRKEGQNVTLSCEQNLNHDAMYWYRQDPGQGLRLIYYSQIVNDFQKGDIAEGYSVSREKKESFPLTVTSAQKNPTAFYLCASSPFRGQDIRETQYFGPGTRLLVL.

The chain uses TRBV3-1 (or the pseudogene TRBV3-2) and TRBJ1-4; weak D call: TRBD1 (5 bases). Germline V gene sequence: CDR1 LGHDT, CDR2 YNNKEL (reference sequence). Trimming stripped 0 bases from V and 2 bases from J, with 7 bases between. This CDR3 has 15 residues. CDR3 sequence reads: CASSQDTGTNEKLFF. CDR3 bases: TGTGCCAGCAGCCAAGACACAGGTACTAATGAAAAACTGTTTTTT.

The chain recombines TRBV11-2 with TRBJ1-4; TRBD1 is a possible D gene (6 bases). CDR3 length: 14 amino acids. V lost 2 bases and J lost 10, with 14 bases in between. The germline V gene encodes CDR1 SGHAT and CDR2 FQNNGV. In DNA, the CDR3 is TGTGCCAGCAGCTTATGGTCAGGGGCCGGAAAACTGTTTTTT. Its translation: CASSLWSGAGKLFF.

The DNA for the CDR3 is TGTGCCAGCAGCGCGAGACAGGGGAACTATGGCTACACCTTC. It specifies CASSARQGNYGYTF. The chain recombines TRBV9 with TRBJ1-2; 8 bases line up with TRBD1. Germline V gene sequence: CDR1 SGDLS, CDR2 YYNGEE. CDR3 size: 14 residues. V trimming: 3 bases; J trimming: 2 bases; junction bases outside the gene matches: 3.

The rearrangement links TRBV6-5 to TRBJ1-5; TRBD1 aligns across 7 bases. Trimming removed 11 bases from V and 3 bases from J; junction bases left unmatched: 7. There are 13 residues in the CDR3. Germline loops: CDR1 MNHEY, CDR2 SVGAGI. CDR3 amino acids: CAGQQGINQPQHF. DNA for the CDR3: TGTGCCGGGCAACAGGGGATCAATCAGCCCCAGCATTTT.

The gene calls are TRBV2 and TRBJ1-4, with 7 bases lining up with TRBD1. Germline V gene lookup returns CDR1 SNHLY and CDR2 FYNNEI. The V gene end was trimmed by 4 bases and the J gene end by 0 bases; junction bases not matched to a gene: 2. The CDR3 is 15 residues long. Written as DNA, the CDR3 is TGTGCCAGCAGTGGACAGGGAACAACTAATGAAAAACTGTTTTTT. Encoded protein: CASSGQGTTNEKLFF.

V is TRBV10-3 and J is TRBJ2-7; the match to TRBD1 covers 7 bases. Per germline, CDR1 ENHRY and CDR2 SYGVKD. The V and J ends lost 4 bases and 1 base, in that order; junction bases with no gene match: 4. The CDR3 contains 14 residues. In DNA, the CDR3 is TGTGCCATCAGTGCCCTGGACAGGTCCTACGAGCAGTACTTC. Translation gives CAISALDRSYEQYF.

The chain is built from TRBV9 and TRBJ2-7, with D tentatively TRBD1 or TRBD2 (5 bases each). Trimming cost V 4 bases and J 7 bases, with 15 bases left between them. Germline-derived CDR1 and CDR2 are SGDLS and YYNGEE. This CDR3 contains 13 residues. This CDR3 is CASSLGVGGEQYF. CDR3 sequence (DNA): TGTGCCAGCAGCTTGGGGGTAGGAGGTGAGCAGTACTTC.

The V gene is TRBV6-6, the J gene TRBJ2-7; 7 bases fit TRBD1. Germline assignment: CDR1 MNHNY and CDR2 SVGAGI (reference sequence). J lost 5 bases, V lost 2 bases, and 0 bases had no gene match. This CDR3 region has 12 residues. CDR3 loop: CASSYTGDEQYF. Here the CDR3 DNA reads TGTGCCAGCAGTTACACAGGGGACGAGCAGTACTTC.

The chain uses TRBV9 and TRBJ2-7; possible D gene TRBD2, 6 bases. Germline V gene data show CDR1 as SGDLS and CDR2 as YYNGEE. V shed 5 bases and J shed 0 bases, with 15 bases lying between them. The CDR3 sequence is 15 residues long. In DNA form, the CDR3 reads TGTGCCAGCAGGGGGCTGCGGGGCCCCTCCTACGAGCAGTACTTC. Encoded protein: CASRGLRGPSYEQYF.

For the CDR3, the DNA is TGCAGCGTTGGGACAGGGAAGGACTATGGCTACACCTTC. This translates into CSVGTGKDYGYTF. The chain is built from TRBV29-1 and TRBJ1-2; TRBD1 matches 8 bases. Germline V lookup: CDR1 SQVTM, CDR2 ANQGSEA. The CDR3 totals 13 residues. V gave up 4 bases and J gave up 3 bases; unmatched junction bases: 4.

This chain joins TRBV19 and TRBJ1-2; D not certain. Trimming took off 5 bases at V and 3 bases at J, with 13 bases between the two ends. CDR1 LNHDA and CDR2 SQIVND come from the germline V gene (reference sequence). The CDR3 loop spans 14 amino acids. The chain's CDR3 is CASSVGEIYYGYTF. The DNA for the CDR3 is TGTGCCAGTAGTGTGGGTGAAATATACTATGGCTACACCTTC.

As to this clone: The sample holds other DNA sequences that translate to the same CDR3. The rearrangement uses TRBV4-2 and TRBJ2-3; no definite D call. The V gene lost 0 bases and the J gene lost 0 bases, with 7 bases spanning the gap. Germline V gene sequence: CDR1 LGHNA, CDR2 YNFKEQ. The CDR3 has 15 residues. The CDR3 protein is CASSQDERSTDTQYF. The CDR3 region has the DNA TGTGCCAGCAGCCAAGATGAGCGAAGCACAGATACGCAGTATTTT.

The V call is TRBV27, the J call TRBJ2-2; 9 bases align to TRBD1. The CDR3 extends over 16 amino acids. Germline CDR1 reads MNHEY; CDR2 reads SMNVEV (reference sequence). The V segment lost 5 bases and the J segment 5 bases; nucleotides outside the gene matches: 9. The CDR3 sequence is CASSPGTGMGTGELFF. The CDR3 DNA is TGTGCCAGCAGTCCGGGGACAGGGATGGGGACCGGGGAGCTGTTTTTT.

V is TRBV27 and J is TRBJ2-7; D call uncertain. V lost 5 bases and J lost 0, with 17 bases in between. CDR1 is MNHEY, CDR2 SMNVEV, per germline (reference sequence). The CDR3 is made up of 16 amino acids. The CDR3: CASSPTLAFFSYEQYF. The CDR3 nucleotides read TGTGCCAGCAGTCCCACCTTAGCCTTTTTCTCCTACGAGCAGTACTTC.

The chain carries TRBV6-2 or TRBV6-3 and TRBJ2-5, with 10 nucleotides matching TRBD1. Trimming cost V 2 bases and J 5 bases; bases outside gene matches: 5. The CDR3 runs to 15 residues. Germline V gene data show CDR1 as MNHEY and CDR2 as SVGEGT. CDR3 bases: TGTGCCAGCAGTTACCCGAGACAGGGGGCTGAGACCCAGTACTTC. Protein: CASSYPRQGAETQYF.

V gene TRBV5-4 combines with J gene TRBJ1-1; 10 positions match TRBD1. After removal of 6 bases from V and 4 bases from J, the junction contained 15 bases not matched to a gene. The CDR3 runs to 17 residues. Per germline, CDR1 SGHNT and CDR2 YYREEE (reference sequence). The DNA for the CDR3 is TGTGCCAGCAACCCCGGACAGGGGGGTTATCAGGGCACTGAAGCTTTCTTT. It specifies CASNPGQGGYQGTEAFF.

Remarks on this clone: Other DNA sequences in this specimen translate into the identical CDR3. This chain uses TRBV12-3 or TRBV12-4 with TRBJ2-7, with D perhaps TRBD2 (5 bases). Trimming shortened V by 0 bases and J by 7 bases, and 7 bases separated the two germline ends. The CDR3 totals 12 residues. CDR3 amino acids: CASSLAPGEQYF. The CDR3 region has the DNA TGTGCCAGCAGTTTAGCGCCGGGGGAGCAGTACTTC.